This TCR beta chain stems from a study of immune characterization of retroperitoneal liposarcoma. TCRdb re-analysed the PCR reads in MiXCR, keeping a single row per CDR3 protein. Found here are 15,000 or so distinct CDR3 sequences, about half of them singletons; the top ten hold 9% to 15%. This clonotype appeared once. This may come from a read error, since a much larger clone is one base off. The CDR3 is 15 amino acids. Germline assignment: CDR1 SGHTA and CDR2 FQGNSA. The clonotype comes from a female donor with retroperitoneal liposarcoma. What was sequenced was tumor tissue. V and J are TRBV7-2 and TRBJ2-1; 7 positions match TRBD2. The CDR3 sequence is CASSLKPSGTHEQLF. The CDR3 nucleotides are TGTGCCAGCAGCTTAAAGCCTAGCGGTACTCACGAGCAGTTATTC.